Sequencing of this T cell receptor beta chain was carried out in a study of blood T cell repertoires in COVID-19. Authors' analysis steps: Estimates of nucleated cell counts were drawn from the amplification of reference gene primers. The data were produced by immunoSEQ multiplex PCR, yet TCRdb's version contains in-frame clones alone and is incomplete. The DNA was the basis for D and trimming; V, J and clone size are from that table. Altogether approximately 26,000 clones are present, 80% to 90% being singletons, with the ten largest covering approximately 15%. The ends were cut back, 7 bases at V and 0 bases at J, with 9 bases in the middle. The germline gives CDR1 SNHLY, CDR2 FYNNEI. This CDR3 spans 13 amino acids.

Sequenced sample: peripheral blood. The chain couples TRBV2 to TRBJ1-1; D is uncertain. This TCR derives from a human donor in a cohort sampled during active COVID-19. The donor label of this sample is uncertain. The CDR3: CASNSVMNTEAFF. The CDR3 bases are TGTGCCAGCAATTCAGTAATGAACACTGAAGCTTTCTTT.